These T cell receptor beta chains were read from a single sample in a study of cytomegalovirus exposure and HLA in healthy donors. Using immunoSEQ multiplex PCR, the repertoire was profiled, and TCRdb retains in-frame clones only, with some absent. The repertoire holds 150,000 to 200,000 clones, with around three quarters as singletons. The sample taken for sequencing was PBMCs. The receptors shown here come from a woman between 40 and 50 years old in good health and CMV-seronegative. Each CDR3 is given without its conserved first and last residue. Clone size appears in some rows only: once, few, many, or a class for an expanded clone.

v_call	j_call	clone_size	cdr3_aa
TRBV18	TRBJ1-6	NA	ASSPLDRGFFSSYNSPLH
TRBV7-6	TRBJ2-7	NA	ASSLGQIYEQY
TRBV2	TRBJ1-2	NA	ASSSQRGYGYT
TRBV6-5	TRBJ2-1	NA	ASRTGHVSYNEQF
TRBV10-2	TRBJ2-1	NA	ASRTGPYNEQF
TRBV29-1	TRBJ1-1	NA	SVVAVGNTEAF
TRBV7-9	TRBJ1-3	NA	ASSRLGTGFGNTIY
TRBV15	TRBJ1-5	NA	ATREMAGNQPQH
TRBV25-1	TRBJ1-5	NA	ARPPEGRHQPQH
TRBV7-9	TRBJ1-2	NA	ASRTHPETGVRYGYT
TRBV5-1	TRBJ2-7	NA	ASRLGQGYEQY
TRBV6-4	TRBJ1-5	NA	ASSDSTTKLRNQPQH
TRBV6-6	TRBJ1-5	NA	ASSPRTGKSNQPQH
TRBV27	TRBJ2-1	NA	ASSLRGAPNEQF
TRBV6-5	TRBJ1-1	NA	ASSYSPDTEAF
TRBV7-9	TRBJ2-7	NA	ASSLALQGRHEQY
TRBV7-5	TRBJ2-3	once	VRSLAGGSVDTQY
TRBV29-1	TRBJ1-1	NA	SVNRGGTTEAF
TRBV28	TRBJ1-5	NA	ASSRQGEGNQPQH
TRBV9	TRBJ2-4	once	ASSGNPAEAKNIQY
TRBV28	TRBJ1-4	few	ASSGQGASEKLF
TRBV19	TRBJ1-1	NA	ASGYRDMRTEAF
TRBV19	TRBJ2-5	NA	ASSRGQAPETQY
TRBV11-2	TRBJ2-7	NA	ASSADSEQY
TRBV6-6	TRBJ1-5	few	ASSYRTGNQPQH
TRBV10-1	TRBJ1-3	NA	ASSDHRTSGNTIY
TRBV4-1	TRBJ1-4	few	ASSQREGSEKLF
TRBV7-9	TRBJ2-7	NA	ASSLEGGHEQY
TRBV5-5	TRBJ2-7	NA	ASSLAQFYEQY
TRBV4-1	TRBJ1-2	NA	ASSQARQGARTGYT
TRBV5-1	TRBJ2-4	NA	ASSLGGGSGKNIQY
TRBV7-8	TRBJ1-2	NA	ASSLGGISDGYT
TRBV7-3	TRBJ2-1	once	ASSLGLAGGPLVASGEQF
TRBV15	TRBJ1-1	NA	ATSRAAGVAF
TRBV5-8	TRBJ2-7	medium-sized	ASSLGDTSYEQY
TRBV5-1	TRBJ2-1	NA	ASSLGQDNEQF
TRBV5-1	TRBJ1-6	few	ASSRGQGRFMSSYNSPLH
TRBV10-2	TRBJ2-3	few	ASRGVGRGGRLVDTQY
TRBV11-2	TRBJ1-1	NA	ASSSDRVFPEAF
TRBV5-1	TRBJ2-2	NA	ASSLNTGTNTGELF
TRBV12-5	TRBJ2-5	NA	ASGSDRAARGTQY
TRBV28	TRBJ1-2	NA	ASSSRQYNYGYT
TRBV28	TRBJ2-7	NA	ASSFSFWRGQAYEQY
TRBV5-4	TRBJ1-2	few	ASSWGQGPYGYT
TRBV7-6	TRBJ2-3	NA	ASSLNPASGPDTQY
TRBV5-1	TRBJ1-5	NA	ASSPGTGNQPQH
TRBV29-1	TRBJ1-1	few	SVTDRPNTEAF
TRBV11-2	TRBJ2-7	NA	ASSSIAGDYEQY
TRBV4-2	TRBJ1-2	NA	ASSQDTLRQGGGYT
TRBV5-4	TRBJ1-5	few	ASSLDPNQPQH
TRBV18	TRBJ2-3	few	ASSPWGADTQY